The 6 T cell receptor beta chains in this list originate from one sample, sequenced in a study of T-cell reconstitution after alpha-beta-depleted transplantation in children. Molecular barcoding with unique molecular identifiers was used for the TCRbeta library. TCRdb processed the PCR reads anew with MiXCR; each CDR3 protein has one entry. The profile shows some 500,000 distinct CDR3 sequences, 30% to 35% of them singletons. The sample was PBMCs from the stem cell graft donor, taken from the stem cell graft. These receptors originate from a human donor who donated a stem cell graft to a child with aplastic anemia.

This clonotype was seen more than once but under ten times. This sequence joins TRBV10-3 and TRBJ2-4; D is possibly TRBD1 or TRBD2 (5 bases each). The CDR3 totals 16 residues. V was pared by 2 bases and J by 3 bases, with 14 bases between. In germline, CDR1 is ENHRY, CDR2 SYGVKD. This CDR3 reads CAISEGTSLVKNIQYF. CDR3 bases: TGTGCCATCAGTGAGGGGACGTCTCTAGTCAAAAACATTCAGTACTTC.

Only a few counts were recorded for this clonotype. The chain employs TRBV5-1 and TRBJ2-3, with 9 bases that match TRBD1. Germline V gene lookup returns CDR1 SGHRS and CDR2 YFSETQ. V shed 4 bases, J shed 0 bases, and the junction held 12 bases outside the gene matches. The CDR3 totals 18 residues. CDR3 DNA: TGCGCCAGCAGCAGGACAGGGGTCACTATCTCTAGCACAGATACGCAGTATTTT. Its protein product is CASSRTGVTISSTDTQYF.

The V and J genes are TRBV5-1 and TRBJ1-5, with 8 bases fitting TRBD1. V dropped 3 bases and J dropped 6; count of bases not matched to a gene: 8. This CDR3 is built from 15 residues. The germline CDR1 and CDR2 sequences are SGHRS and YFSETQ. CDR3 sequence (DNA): TGCGCCAGCAGCTCTACCGGACAGGGTGGTCAGCCCCAGCATTTT. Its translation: CASSSTGQGGQPQHF. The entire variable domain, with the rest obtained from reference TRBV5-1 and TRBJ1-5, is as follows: KAGVTQTPRYLIKTRGQQVTLSCSPISGHRSVSWYQQTPGQGLQFLFEYFSETQRNKGNFPGRFSGRQFSNSRSEMNVSTLELGDSALYLCASSSTGQGGQPQHFGDGTRLSIL.

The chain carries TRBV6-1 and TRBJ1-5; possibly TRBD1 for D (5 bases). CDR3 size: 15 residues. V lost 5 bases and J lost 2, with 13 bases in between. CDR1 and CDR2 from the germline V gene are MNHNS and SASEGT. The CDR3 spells CASSPQGIGNQPQHF. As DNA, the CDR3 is TGTGCCAGCAGTCCTCAGGGTATAGGCAATCAGCCCCAGCATTTT.

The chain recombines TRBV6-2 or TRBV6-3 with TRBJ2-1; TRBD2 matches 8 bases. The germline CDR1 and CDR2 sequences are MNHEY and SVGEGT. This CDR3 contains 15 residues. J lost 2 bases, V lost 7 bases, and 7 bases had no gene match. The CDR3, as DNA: TGTGCCAGCACTTTTAGCGGGAAGACCTACAATGAGCAGTTCTTC. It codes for CASTFSGKTYNEQFF.

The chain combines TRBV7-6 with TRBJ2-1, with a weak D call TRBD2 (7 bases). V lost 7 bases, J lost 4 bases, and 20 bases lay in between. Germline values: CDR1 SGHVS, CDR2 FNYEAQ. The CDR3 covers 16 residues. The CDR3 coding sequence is TGTGCCAGCACCTTCCCGGGGGGCGGGCCGTACAATGAGCAGTTCTTC. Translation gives CASTFPGGGPYNEQFF.